This TCR beta chain was sequenced during a study of identical twins. Overall study findings and caveats: These conclusions were based on statistical analysis (cross-sectional, not following the same donors). Among monozygotic twins, out-of-frame TCR alpha sharing exceeded what models predicted.

On this clonotype itself: Its antigen is unknown.

Using its own MiXCR run on the 5' RACE reads, TCRdb lists one record per CDR3 protein. The sample contains fewer than 250,000 distinct CDR3 sequences, roughly 15% of which appear only once. V trimming: 2 bases; J trimming: 2 bases; junction bases outside the gene matches: 6. The CDR3 runs 17 residues. Germline V lookup: CDR1 LGHDT, CDR2 YNNKEL (reference sequence). This sample also appeared in a second study, on T cells expressing NK-cell markers.

The sample consisted of CD8+ T cells sorted from blood. The receptor comes from a woman younger than 30 in good health. The chain is built from TRBV3-1 and TRBJ2-3, with 11 bases that match TRBD2. CDR3 sequence reads: CASSQSGTSGLTDTQYF. In DNA, the CDR3 is TGTGCCAGCAGCCAAAGTGGGACTAGCGGCCTCACAGATACGCAGTATTTT.